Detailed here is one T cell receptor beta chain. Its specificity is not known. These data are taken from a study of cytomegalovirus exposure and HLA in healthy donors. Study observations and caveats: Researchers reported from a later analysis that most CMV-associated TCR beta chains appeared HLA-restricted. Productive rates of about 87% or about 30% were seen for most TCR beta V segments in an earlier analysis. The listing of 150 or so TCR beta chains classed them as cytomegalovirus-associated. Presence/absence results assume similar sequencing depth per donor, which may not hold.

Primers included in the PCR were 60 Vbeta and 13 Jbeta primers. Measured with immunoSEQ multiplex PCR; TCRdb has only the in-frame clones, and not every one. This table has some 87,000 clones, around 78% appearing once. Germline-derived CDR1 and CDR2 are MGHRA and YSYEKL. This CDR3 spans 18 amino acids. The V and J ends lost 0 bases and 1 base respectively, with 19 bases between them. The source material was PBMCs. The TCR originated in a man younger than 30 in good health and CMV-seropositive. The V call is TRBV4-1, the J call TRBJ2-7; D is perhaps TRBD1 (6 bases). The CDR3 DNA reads TGCGCCAGCAGCCAAGAAGGGGCCGCCGGGACACAGTCCTACGAGCAGTACTTC. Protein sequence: CASSQEGAAGTQSYEQYF.